These T cell receptor beta chains were read from a single sample in a study of human versus mouse CDR3 diversity and MHC coevolution. The method was immunoSEQ multiplex PCR; TCRdb's version includes in-frame clones alone and lacks a portion of them. The table lists 50,000 to 70,000 clones, approximately 94% of them singletons. Material for sequencing was naive CD4+ T cells from blood. All receptors come from a person between 60 and 70 years old in good health. Both conserved end residues are part of each CDR3. D genes are given only for firm matches. Some rows have no size entry. The others give once, few or many, or a class for an expanded clone.

v_gene	j_gene	d_gene	abundance	CDR3nt	CDR3aa
TRBV9	TRBJ2-7	TRBD1	once	TGTGCCAGCAGTAAGGGACAGGGAGCCTACGAGCAGTACTTC	CASSKGQGAYEQYF
TRBV5-5	TRBJ1-5	TRBD1	NA	TGTGCCAGCAGCTTGGACAGGGGAGGAAATCAGCCCCAGCATTTT	CASSLDRGGNQPQHF
TRBV2	TRBJ2-5	NA	NA	TGTGCCAGCAGTGAAGGGTCGGGGGTCGGGACCCAGTACTTC	CASSEGSGVGTQYF
TRBV5-4	TRBJ1-1	NA	NA	TGTGCCAGTCGGTCGACCGCGACAGGGAACACTGAAGCTTTCTTT	CASRSTATGNTEAFF
TRBV5-1	TRBJ2-3	NA	once	TGCGCCAGCAGAACAGCTTTTAGCACAGATACGCAGTATTTT	CASRTAFSTDTQYF
TRBV7-7	TRBJ2-3	NA	NA	TGTGCCAGCAGCTTATCTCCGGGAGAGGGAGATACGCAGTATTTT	CASSLSPGEGDTQYF
TRBV27	TRBJ1-2	TRBD1	NA	TGTGCCAGCAGTTTAGGGGGACAGGGGGTAGGCGGCTACACCTTC	CASSLGGQGVGGYTF
TRBV19	TRBJ2-7	TRBD2	NA	TGTGCCAGTAGAGAGACTAGCGGGGGGTCCTACGAGCAGTACTTC	CASRETSGGSYEQYF
TRBV2	TRBJ2-7	TRBD2	NA	TGTGCCAGCACCCCCGAGGTAGCGGGCGCTTACGAGCAGTACTTC	CASTPEVAGAYEQYF
TRBV5-1	TRBJ2-7	TRBD2	NA	TGCGCCAGCAGCTTGATTAGCGGGAGGGCAGGAGGGGAGCAGTACTTC	CASSLISGRAGGEQYF
TRBV5-1	TRBJ2-3	NA	NA	TGCGCCAGCAGCTTGGCGCCCCTTGGGGGCGCCGGCACAGATACGCAGTATTTT	CASSLAPLGGAGTDTQYF
TRBV10-2	TRBJ2-7	TRBD1	once	TGCGCCAGCAAGGGACAGGGTTTTTACGAGCAGTACTTC	CASKGQGFYEQYF
TRBV2	TRBJ2-7	TRBD1	NA	TGTGCCAGCAGTGGAGACAGGGGAGGCTACGAGCAGTACTTC	CASSGDRGGYEQYF
TRBV10-3	TRBJ2-3	TRBD2	NA	TGTGCCATCAGGGGAACTAGCGGAAAACGTCCCCAAAGCACAGATACGCAGTATTTT	CAIRGTSGKRPQSTDTQYF
TRBV5-1	TRBJ2-2	TRBD1	NA	TGCGCCAGCAGCCCCCTCGAACAGGGGACCGGGGAGCTGTTTTTT	CASSPLEQGTGELFF
TRBV27	TRBJ1-6	NA	once	TGTGCCAGCAGTCTCCTTCACCCCGGTCGGGTGGGTTCACCCCTCCACTTT	CASSLLHPGRVGSPLHF
TRBV5-1	TRBJ1-5	NA	NA	TGCGCCAGCAGCTTAGGGGTAGATCAGCCCCAGCATTTT	CASSLGVDQPQHF
TRBV10-2	TRBJ1-6	NA	NA	TGCGCCAGCAGTGAGTCCCGGACAGCACGAAATTCACCCCTCCACTTT	CASSESRTARNSPLHF
TRBV5-1	TRBJ1-6	TRBD1	NA	TGCGCCAGCAGCCAGGGACAGGGAAATTCACCCCTCCACTTT	CASSQGQGNSPLHF
TRBV19	TRBJ2-1	TRBD2	once	TGTGCCAGTACCATGACTAGCGGGAGAGAGGGGTACTCCTACAATGAGCAGTTCTTC	CASTMTSGREGYSYNEQFF
TRBV6-6	TRBJ1-1	NA	NA	TGTGCCAGCAGTTCGAGGGTCCCTGAGTCCTCTGAAGCTTTCTTT	CASSSRVPESSEAFF
TRBV7-8	TRBJ2-7	NA	NA	TGTGCCAGCAGCCCACTAAGCGAGCAGTACTTC	CASSPLSEQYF
TRBV7-9	TRBJ2-1	NA	NA	TGTGCCAGCAGCTTATCGGACAGCTACAATGAGCAGTTCTTC	CASSLSDSYNEQFF
TRBV11-3	TRBJ2-5	NA	NA	TGTGCCAGCAGCTTAGTAGCGGGTAGAGGGGGAGAGACCCAGTACTTC	CASSLVAGRGGETQYF
TRBV6-5	TRBJ2-1	NA	NA	TGTGCCAGCAGTCAACGGACAGTGGGTGAGCAGTTCTTC	CASSQRTVGEQFF
TRBV6-1	TRBJ2-7	NA	NA	TGTGCCAGCTCCAGGACAGGAGGGGCCTACGAGCAGTACTTC	CASSRTGGAYEQYF
TRBV19	TRBJ1-5	TRBD1	few	TGTGCCAGTAGGATCACAGGGGGCAATCAGCCCCAGCATTTT	CASRITGGNQPQHF
TRBV4-2	TRBJ2-3	NA	NA	TGTGCCAGCAGCCAAGATGGAGCGGCCGCAGATACGCAGTATTTT	CASSQDGAAADTQYF
TRBV20-1	TRBJ2-5	NA	NA	TGCAGTGCTCCCTCCGAAGCGACCCAGTACTTC	CSAPSEATQYF
TRBV18	TRBJ1-4	TRBD1	NA	TGTGCCAGCTCACCGGAAATACTGCAGGGGGCGCAGGAAAAACTGTTTTTT	CASSPEILQGAQEKLFF
TRBV30	TRBJ1-1	TRBD1	NA	TGTGCCTGGAGCCGGACAGGGGGGACTGAAGCTTTCTTT	CAWSRTGGTEAFF
TRBV25-1	TRBJ2-1	TRBD2	NA	TGTGCCAGCAGTGAATATATCCCGGGAGGGAGGAATGAGCAGTTCTTC	CASSEYIPGGRNEQFF
TRBV19	TRBJ2-1	TRBD2	NA	TGTGCCAGTAGTGCGTACCGGGACTATAACAATGAGCAGTTCTTC	CASSAYRDYNNEQFF
TRBV19	TRBJ1-5	NA	NA	TGTGCCAGTAGTAAGGCAGGGGAACGTCAGCCCCAGCATTTT	CASSKAGERQPQHF
TRBV19	TRBJ2-1	TRBD2	once	TGTGCCAGTAGTATAAGGCGGGAGGTCCCCAGAAATGAGCAGTTCTTC	CASSIRREVPRNEQFF
TRBV27	TRBJ1-6	NA	NA	TGTGCCAGCTCTCTATCCCCAGGGACCTATAATTCACCCCTCCACTTT	CASSLSPGTYNSPLHF
TRBV19	TRBJ1-2	NA	few	TGTGCCAGTAGTATTATAACCGGGACTGCAATGTACTATGGCTACACCTTC	CASSIITGTAMYYGYTF
TRBV5-4	TRBJ2-7	TRBD2	NA	TGTGCCAGCAGCTTCCGCGGGACTAGCGGGAGACAGGCTGTCGAGCAGTACTTC	CASSFRGTSGRQAVEQYF
TRBV29-1	TRBJ1-1	TRBD1	NA	TGCAGCGTTGAGGGGGGGGACAGGGGCCTGAACACTGAAGCTTTCTTT	CSVEGGDRGLNTEAFF
TRBV5-1	TRBJ1-1	NA	NA	TGCGCCAGCAGCCTAGGGGACACTGAAGCTTTCTTT	CASSLGDTEAFF